This TCR beta chain was sequenced in a study of T cells in Graves' hyperthyroidism and ophthalmopathy. Study as a whole: Peripheral blood specimens were obtained at initial diagnosis, prior to any treatment.

The CDR3 consists of 16 residues. CDR1 and CDR2 from the germline V gene are SGHVS and FQNEAQ. Trimming removed 4 bases from V and 9 bases from J; junction bases left unmatched: 13. RNA transcripts gave rise to amplified TCR beta CDR3 regions. Initially, a first-round RT-PCR of the TCR CDR3 employed the HTBI primer set. TCRdb re-called the multiplex PCR reads with MiXCR, one entry per CDR3 protein. This table holds about 400,000 distinct CDR3 sequences, approximately 15% found once. This clonotype appeared many times. Those with hyperthyroidism were 18 to 65 years old, newly diagnosed, and ill for under 2 months. Diagnostic assessment was based on clinical symptoms, serum thyroxine and TRAb, thyroid ultrasound and orbital computed tomography.

Input material: blood. The V and J genes are TRBV7-8 and TRBJ2-3; 10 bases align to TRBD2. The receptor was isolated from a woman aged 25 to 39 with Graves' hyperthyroidism. The CDR3 loop reads CASSSLAGEFTNTQYF. CDR3 nucleotides: TGTGCCAGCAGCTCCCTAGCGGGAGAGTTCACGAACACGCAGTATTTT.